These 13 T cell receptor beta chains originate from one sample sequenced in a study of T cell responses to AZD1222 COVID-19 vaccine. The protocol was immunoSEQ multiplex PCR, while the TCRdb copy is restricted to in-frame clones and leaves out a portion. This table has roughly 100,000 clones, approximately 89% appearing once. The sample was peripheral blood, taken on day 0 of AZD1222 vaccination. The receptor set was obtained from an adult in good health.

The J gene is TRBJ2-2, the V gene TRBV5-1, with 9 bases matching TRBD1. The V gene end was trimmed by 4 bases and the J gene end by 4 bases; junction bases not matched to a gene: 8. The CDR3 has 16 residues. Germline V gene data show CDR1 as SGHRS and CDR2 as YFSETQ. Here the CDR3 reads CASSATGTGSTGELFF. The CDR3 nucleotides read TGCGCCAGCAGCGCCACCGGGACAGGGTCCACCGGGGAGCTGTTTTTT. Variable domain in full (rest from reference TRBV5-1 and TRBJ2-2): KAGVTQTPRYLIKTRGQQVTLSCSPISGHRSVSWYQQTPGQGLQFLFEYFSETQRNKGNFPGRFSGRQFSNSRSEMNVSTLELGDSALYLCASSATGTGSTGELFFGEGSRLTVL.

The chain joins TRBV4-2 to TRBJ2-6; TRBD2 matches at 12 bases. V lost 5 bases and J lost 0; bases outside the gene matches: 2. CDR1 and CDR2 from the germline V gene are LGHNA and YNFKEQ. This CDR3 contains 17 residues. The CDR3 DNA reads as TGTGCCAGCAGCAGACTAGCGGGGGTCTCTGGGGCCAACGTCCTGACTTTC. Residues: CASSRLAGVSGANVLTF.

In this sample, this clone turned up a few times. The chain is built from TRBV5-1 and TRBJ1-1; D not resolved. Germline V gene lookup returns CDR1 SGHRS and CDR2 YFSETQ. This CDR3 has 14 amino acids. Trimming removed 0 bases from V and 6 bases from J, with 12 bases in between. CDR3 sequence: CASSLVASGSEAFF. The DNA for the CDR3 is TGCGCCAGCAGCTTGGTTGCGTCGGGGTCTGAAGCTTTCTTT.

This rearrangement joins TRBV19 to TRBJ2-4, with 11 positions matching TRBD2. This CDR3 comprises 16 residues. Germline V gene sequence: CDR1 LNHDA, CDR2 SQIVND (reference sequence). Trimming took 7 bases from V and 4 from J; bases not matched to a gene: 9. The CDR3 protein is CASNPKIAGGKNIQYF. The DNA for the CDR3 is TGTGCCAGTAACCCAAAGATAGCGGGGGGGAAAAACATTCAGTACTTC.

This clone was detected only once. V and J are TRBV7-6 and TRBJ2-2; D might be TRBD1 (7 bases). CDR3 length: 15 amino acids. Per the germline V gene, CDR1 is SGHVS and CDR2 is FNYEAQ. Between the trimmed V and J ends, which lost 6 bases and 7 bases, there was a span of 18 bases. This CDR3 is CASSPRQGGIGELFF. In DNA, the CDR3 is TGTGCCAGCAGTCCGAGACAGGGAGGTATCGGGGAGCTGTTTTTT.

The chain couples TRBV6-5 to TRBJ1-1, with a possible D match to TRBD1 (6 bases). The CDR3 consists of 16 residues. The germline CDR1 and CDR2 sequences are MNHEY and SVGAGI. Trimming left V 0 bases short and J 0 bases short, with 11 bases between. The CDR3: CASSYSRGGVNTEAFF. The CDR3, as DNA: TGTGCCAGCAGTTACTCAAGGGGGGGAGTGAACACTGAAGCTTTCTTT.

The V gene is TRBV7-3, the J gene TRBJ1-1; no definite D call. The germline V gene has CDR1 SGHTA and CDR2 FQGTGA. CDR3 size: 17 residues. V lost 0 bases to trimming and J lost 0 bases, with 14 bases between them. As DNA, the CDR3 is TGTGCCAGCAGCTTAACCCGACTGGACGTCATGAACACTGAAGCTTTCTTT. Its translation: CASSLTRLDVMNTEAFF.

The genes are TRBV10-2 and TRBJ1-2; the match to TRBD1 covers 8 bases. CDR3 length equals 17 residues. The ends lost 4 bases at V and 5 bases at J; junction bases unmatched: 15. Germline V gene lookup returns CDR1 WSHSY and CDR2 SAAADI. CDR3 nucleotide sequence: TGCGCCAGCAGTGGGGGACAGGCCCGATGGCAATCTTATGGCTACACCTTC. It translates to CASSGGQARWQSYGYTF.

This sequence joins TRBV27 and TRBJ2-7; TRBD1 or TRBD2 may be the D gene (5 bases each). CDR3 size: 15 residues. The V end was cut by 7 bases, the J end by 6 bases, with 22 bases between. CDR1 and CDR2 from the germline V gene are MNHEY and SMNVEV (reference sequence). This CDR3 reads CASKGPRAPLREQYF. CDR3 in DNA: TGTGCCAGCAAGGGGCCGAGGGCGCCCCTTCGCGAGCAGTACTTC.

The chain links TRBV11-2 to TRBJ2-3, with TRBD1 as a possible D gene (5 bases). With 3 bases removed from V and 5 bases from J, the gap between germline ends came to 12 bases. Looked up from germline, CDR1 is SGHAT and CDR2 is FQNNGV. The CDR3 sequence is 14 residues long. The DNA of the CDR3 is TGTGCCAGCAGCTTTCGTCAGGGTCTAGATACGCAGTATTTT. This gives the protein CASSFRQGLDTQYF.

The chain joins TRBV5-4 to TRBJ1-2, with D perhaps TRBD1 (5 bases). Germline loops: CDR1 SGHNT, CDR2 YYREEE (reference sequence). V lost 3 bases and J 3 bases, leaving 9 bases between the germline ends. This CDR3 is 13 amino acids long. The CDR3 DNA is TGTGCCAGCAGCTCCCTGACAGACTATGGCTACACCTTC. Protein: CASSSLTDYGYTF.

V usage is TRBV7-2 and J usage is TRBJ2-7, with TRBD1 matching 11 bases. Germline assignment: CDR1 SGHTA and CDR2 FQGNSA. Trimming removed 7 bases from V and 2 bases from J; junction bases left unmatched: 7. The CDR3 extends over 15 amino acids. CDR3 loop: CASNRPGQGAYEQYF. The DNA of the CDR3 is TGTGCCAGCAATCGACCGGGACAGGGGGCCTACGAGCAGTACTTC.

The CDR3 coding sequence is TGTGCCAGCACGGAGCGGGAGGGCCGCGAGCAGTACTTC. As protein: CASTEREGREQYF. The rearrangement links TRBV2 to TRBJ2-7, with 10 bases matching TRBD2. The germline CDR1 and CDR2 sequences are SNHLY and FYNNEI. This CDR3 region has 13 residues. The ends lost 7 bases at V and 6 bases at J; junction bases unmatched: 6.